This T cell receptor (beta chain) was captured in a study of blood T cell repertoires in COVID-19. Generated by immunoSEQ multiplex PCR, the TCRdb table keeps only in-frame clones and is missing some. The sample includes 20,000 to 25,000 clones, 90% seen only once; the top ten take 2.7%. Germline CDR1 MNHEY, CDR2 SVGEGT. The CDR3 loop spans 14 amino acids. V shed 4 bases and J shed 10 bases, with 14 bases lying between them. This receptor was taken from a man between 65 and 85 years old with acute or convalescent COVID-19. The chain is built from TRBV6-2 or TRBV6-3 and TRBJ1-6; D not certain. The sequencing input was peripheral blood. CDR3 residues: CASSFVESSSPLHF. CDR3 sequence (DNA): TGTGCCAGCAGTTTCGTCGAGTCGAGCTCACCCCTCCACTTT.